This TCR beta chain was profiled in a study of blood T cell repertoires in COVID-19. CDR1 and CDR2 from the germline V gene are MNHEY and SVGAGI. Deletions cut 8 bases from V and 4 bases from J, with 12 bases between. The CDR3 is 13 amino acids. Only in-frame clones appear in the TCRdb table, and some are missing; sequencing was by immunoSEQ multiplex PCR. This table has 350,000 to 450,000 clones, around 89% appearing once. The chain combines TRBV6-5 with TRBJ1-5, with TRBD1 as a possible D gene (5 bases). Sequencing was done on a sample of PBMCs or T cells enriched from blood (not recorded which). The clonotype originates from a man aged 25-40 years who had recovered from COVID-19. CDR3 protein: CASGGILNQPQHF. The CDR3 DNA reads TGTGCCAGCGGGGGGATACTGAATCAGCCCCAGCATTTT.